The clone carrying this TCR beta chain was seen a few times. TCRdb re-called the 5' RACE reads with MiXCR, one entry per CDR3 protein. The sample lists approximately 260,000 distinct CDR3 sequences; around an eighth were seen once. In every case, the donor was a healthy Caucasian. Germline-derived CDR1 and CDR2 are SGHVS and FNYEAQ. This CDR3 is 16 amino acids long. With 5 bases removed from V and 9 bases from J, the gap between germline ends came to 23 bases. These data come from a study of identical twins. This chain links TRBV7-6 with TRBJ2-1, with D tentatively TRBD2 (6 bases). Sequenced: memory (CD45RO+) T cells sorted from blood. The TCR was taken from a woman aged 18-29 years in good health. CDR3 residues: CASSPPIGRLASEQFF. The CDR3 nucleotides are TGTGCCAGCAGCCCTCCCATAGGAAGGCTAGCGTCTGAGCAGTTCTTC. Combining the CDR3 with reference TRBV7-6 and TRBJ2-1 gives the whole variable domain GAGVSQSPRYKVTKRGQDVALRCDPISGHVSLYWYRQALGQGPEFLTYFNYEAQQDKSGLPNDRFSAERPEGSISTLTIQRTEQRDSAMYRCASSPPIGRLASEQFFGPGTRLTVL.